This TCR beta chain is from a study of regulatory T cells in long-lasting Graves disease. The CDR3 consists of 13 residues. The V end lost 10 bases, the J end lost 4 bases, and 17 bases lay between the germline ends. The germline CDR1 and CDR2 sequences are MNHNS and SASEGT. Time point reported: newly diagnosed GD, antithyroid drugs for less than 3 months. Researchers made the TCR library from RNA that was extracted from PBMCs. This clonotype was detected many times. For TCR beta, libraries came from iRepertoire HTBI primers and Arm-PCR of CDR3 regions. TCRdb itself ran the multiplex PCR reads through MiXCR, one entry per CDR3 protein. The table lists more than 450,000 distinct CDR3 sequences, around 15% of them singletons. These same records also appear under a second study, on T cells in Graves' hyperthyroidism and ophthalmopathy.

The sample consisted of peripheral blood mononuclear cells (PBMCs), taken at new diagnosis, from a patient treated with antithyroid drugs. The receptor comes from a middle-aged man with Graves disease. The J gene is TRBJ2-7, the V gene TRBV6-1, with D possibly being TRBD1 (8 bases). CDR3 in amino acids: CAITDRGGYEQYF. CDR3 coding DNA: TGTGCCATCACTGACAGGGGAGGGTACGAGCAGTACTTC.